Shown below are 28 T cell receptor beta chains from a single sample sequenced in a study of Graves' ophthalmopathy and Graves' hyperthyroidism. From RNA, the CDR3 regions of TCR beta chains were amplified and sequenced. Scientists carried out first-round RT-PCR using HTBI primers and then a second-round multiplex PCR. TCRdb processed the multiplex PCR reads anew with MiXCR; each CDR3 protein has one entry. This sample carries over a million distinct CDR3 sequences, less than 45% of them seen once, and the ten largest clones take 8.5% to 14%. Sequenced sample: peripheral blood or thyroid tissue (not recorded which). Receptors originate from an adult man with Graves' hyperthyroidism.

The CDR3 DNA follows: TGTGCCAGTAGCGAGACAGGGCACAGTCTGAGGGAGCAGTACTTC. Translation gives CASSETGHSLREQYF. The rearrangement joins TRBV7-2 to TRBJ2-7; 7 bases map to TRBD1. The CDR3 has 15 residues. V trimming: 9 bases; J trimming: 7 bases; junction bases outside the gene matches: 18. The V gene's germline CDR1 is SGHTA and CDR2 FQGNSA.

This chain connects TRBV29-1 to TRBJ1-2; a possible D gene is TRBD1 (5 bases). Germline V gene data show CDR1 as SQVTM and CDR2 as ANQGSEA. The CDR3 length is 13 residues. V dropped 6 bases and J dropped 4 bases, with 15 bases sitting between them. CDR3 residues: CSVARGDGYGYTF. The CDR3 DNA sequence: TGCAGCGTGGCGAGGGGTGACGGCTATGGCTACACCTTC. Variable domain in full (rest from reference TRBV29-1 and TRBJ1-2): SAVISQKPSRDICQRGTSLTIQCQVDSQVTMMFWYRQQPGQSLTLIATANQGSEATYESGFVIDKFPISRPNLTFSTLTVSNMSPEDSSIYLCSVARGDGYGYTFGSGTRLTVV.

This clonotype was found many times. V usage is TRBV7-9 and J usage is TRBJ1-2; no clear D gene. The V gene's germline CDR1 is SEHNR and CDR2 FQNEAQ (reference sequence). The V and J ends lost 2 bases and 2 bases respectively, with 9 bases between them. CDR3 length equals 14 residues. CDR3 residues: CASSLYPGNYGYTF. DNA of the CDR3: TGTGCCAGCAGCTTATACCCAGGCAACTATGGCTACACCTTC.

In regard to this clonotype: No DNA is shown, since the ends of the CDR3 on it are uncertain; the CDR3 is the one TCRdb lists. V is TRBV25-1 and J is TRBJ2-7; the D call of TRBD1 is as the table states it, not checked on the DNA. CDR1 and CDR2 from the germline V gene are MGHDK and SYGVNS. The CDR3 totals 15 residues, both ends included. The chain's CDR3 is CACSARWGQVNEQYF.

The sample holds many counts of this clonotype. The CDR3 here is CASSFSRTVTSYEQYF. The CDR3 nucleotides read TGTGCCAGCAGTTTCAGCCGTACAGTCACATCCTACGAGCAGTACTTC. The genes are TRBV7-9 and TRBJ2-7, with D unresolved. From germline, CDR1 is SEHNR and CDR2 FQNEAQ (reference sequence). V was clipped by 6 bases and J by 1 base, with 19 bases between them. This CDR3 comprises 16 residues.

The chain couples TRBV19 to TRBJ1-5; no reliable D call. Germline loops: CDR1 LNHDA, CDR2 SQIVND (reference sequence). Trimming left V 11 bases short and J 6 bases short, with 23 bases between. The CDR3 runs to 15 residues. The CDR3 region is CALPTGHARGQPQHF. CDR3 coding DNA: TGTGCCCTCCCTACCGGTCACGCGCGGGGTCAGCCCCAGCATTTT.

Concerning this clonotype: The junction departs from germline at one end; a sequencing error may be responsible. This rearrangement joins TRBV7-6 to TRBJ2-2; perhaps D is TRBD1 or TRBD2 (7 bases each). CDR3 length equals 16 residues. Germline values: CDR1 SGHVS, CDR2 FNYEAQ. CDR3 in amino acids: CATKGAGDSYTGELSW. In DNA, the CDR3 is TGTGCCACCAAGGGGGCGGGAGATAGTTACACCGGGGAGCTGTCTTGG.

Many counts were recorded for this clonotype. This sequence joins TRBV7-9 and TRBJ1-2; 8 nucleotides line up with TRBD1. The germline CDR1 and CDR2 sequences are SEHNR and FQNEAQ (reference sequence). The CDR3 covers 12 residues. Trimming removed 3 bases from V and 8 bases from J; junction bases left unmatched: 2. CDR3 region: CASSLTGEGYTF. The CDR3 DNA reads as TGTGCCAGCAGCTTGACAGGGGAAGGCTACACCTTC.

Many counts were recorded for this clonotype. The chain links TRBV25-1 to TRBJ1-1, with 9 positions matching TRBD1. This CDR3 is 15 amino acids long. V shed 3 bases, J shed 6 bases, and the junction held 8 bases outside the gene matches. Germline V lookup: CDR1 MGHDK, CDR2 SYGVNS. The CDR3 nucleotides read TGTGCCAGCAGTGACCCGGGACAGGGTAGTTCTGAAGCTTTCTTT. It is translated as CASSDPGQGSSEAFF. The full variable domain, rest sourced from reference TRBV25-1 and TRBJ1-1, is EADIYQTPRYLVIGTGKKITLECSQTMGHDKMYWYQQDPGMELHLIHYSYGVNSTEKGDLSSESTVSRIRTEHFPLTLESARPSHTSQYLCASSDPGQGSSEAFFGQGTRLTVV.

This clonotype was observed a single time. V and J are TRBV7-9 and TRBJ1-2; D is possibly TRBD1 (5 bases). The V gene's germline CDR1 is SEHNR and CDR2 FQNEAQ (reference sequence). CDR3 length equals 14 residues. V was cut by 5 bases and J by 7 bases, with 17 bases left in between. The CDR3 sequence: CASSQQGTLRGYTF. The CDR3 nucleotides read TGTGCCAGCAGCCAGCAGGGTACCCTCCGTGGCTACACCTTC.

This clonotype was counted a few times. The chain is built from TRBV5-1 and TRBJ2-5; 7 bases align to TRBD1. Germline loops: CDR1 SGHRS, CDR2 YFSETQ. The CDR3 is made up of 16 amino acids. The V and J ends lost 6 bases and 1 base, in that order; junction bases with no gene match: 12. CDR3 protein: CASIPTISGGQETQYF. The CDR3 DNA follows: TGCGCCAGCATCCCCACAATTTCAGGGGGCCAAGAGACCCAGTACTTC.

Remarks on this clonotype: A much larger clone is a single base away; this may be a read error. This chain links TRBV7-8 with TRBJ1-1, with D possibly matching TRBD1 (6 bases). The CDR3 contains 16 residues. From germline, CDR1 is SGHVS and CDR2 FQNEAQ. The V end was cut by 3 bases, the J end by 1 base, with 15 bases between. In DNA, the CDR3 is TGTGCCAGCAGCTTCGCAGCTCAACAGGGGAACACTGAAGCTTTCTTT. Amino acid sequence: CASSFAAQQGNTEAFF.

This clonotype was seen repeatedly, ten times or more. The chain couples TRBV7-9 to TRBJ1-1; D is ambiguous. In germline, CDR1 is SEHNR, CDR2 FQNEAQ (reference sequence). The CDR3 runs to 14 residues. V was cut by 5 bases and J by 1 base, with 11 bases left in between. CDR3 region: CASSATEKNTEAFF. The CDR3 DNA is TGTGCCAGCAGCGCTACAGAAAAGAACACTGAAGCTTTCTTT.

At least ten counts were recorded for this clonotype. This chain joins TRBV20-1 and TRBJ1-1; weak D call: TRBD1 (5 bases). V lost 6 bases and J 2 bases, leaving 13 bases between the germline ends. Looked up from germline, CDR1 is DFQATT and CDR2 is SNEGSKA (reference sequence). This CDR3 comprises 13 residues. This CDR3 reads CSATDKTNTEAFF. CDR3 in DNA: TGCAGTGCAACGGACAAAACAAACACTGAAGCTTTCTTT.

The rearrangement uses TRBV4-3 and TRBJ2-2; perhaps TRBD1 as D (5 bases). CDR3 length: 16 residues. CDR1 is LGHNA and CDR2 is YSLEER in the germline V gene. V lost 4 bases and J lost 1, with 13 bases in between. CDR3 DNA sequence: TGCGCCAGCAGCCCAAGTTCTGACAGGAACACCGGGGAGCTGTTTTTT. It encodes CASSPSSDRNTGELFF.

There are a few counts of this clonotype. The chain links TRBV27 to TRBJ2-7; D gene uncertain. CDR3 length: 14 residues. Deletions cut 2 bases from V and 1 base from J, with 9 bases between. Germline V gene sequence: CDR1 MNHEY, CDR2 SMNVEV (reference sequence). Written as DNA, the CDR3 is TGTGCCAGCAGTTTAAGATGGCAGTCCTACGAGCAGTACTTC. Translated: CASSLRWQSYEQYF.

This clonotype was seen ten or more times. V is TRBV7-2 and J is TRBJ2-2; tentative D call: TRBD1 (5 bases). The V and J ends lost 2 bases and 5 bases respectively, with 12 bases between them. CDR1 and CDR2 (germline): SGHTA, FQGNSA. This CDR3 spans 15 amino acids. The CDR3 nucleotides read TGTGCCAGCAGCTTATTCAAGGGGCGGACCGGGGAGCTGTTTTTT. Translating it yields CASSLFKGRTGELFF.

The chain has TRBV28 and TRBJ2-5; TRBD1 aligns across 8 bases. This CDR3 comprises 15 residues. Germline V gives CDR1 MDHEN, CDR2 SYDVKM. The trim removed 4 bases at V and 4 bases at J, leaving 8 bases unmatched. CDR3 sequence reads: CASSSIDRGRETQYF. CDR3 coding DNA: TGTGCCAGCAGTTCAATAGACAGGGGTCGAGAGACCCAGTACTTC.

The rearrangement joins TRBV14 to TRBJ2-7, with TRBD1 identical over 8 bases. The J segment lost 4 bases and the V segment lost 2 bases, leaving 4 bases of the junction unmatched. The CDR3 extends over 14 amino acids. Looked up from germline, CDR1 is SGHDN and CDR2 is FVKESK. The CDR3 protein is CASSQWQGAYEQYF. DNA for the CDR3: TGTGCCAGCAGCCAATGGCAGGGGGCTTACGAGCAGTACTTC.

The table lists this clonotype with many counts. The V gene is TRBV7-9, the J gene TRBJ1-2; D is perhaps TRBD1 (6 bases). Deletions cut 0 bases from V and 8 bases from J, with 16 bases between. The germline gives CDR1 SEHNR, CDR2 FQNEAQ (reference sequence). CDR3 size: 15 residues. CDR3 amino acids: CASSLARQPQGGYTF. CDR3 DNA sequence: TGTGCCAGCAGCTTAGCGAGACAGCCCCAGGGGGGCTACACCTTC. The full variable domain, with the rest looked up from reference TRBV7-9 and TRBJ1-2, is DTGVSQNPRHKITKRGQNVTFRCDPISEHNRLYWYRQTLGQGPEFLTYFQNEAQLEKSRLLSDRFSAERPKGSFSTLEIQRTEQGDSAMYLCASSLARQPQGGYTFGSGTRLTVV.

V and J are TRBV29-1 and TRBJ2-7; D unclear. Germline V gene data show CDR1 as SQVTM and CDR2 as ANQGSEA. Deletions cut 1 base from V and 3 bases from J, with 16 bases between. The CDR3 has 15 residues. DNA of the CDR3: TGCAGCGTTGAAGTGCCCGGCGGACCGAACTACGAGCAGTACTTC. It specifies CSVEVPGGPNYEQYF.

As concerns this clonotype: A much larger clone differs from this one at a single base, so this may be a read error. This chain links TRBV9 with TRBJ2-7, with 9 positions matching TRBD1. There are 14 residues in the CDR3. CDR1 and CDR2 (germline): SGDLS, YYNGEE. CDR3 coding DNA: TGTGCCAGCGGCGTAGGGGGACAGGGACCCGAGCAGTACTTC. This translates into CASGVGGQGPEQYF.

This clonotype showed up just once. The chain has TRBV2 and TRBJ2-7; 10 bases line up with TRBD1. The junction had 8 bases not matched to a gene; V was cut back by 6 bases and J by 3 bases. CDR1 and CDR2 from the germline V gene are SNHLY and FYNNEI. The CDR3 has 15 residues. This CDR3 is CASSRSRTGGYEQYF. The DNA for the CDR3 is TGTGCCAGCAGCCGATCAAGGACAGGGGGCTACGAGCAGTACTTC.

The chain's CDR3 is CASSWLGGYNEQFF. The DNA of the CDR3 is TGTGCCAGTAGTTGGCTAGGGGGCTACAATGAGCAGTTCTTC. The rearrangement links TRBV19 to TRBJ2-1; D is possibly TRBD1 (6 bases). The germline V gene has CDR1 LNHDA and CDR2 SQIVND (reference sequence). V was pared by 5 bases and J by 3 bases, with 11 bases between. The CDR3 extends over 14 amino acids.

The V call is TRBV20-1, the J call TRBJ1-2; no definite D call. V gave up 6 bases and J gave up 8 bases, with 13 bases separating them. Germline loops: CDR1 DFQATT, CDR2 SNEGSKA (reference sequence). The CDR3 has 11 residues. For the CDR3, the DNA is TGCAGTGCCACCCAGCGCGAAGGCTACACCTTC. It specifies CSATQREGYTF.

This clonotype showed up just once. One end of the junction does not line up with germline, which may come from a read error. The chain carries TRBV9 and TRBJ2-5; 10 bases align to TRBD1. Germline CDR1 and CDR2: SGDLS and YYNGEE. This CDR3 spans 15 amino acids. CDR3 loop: CASSSPDRGEETQYF. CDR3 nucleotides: TGCGCCAGCAGCTCACCGGACAGGGGGGAGGAGACCCAGTACTTC.

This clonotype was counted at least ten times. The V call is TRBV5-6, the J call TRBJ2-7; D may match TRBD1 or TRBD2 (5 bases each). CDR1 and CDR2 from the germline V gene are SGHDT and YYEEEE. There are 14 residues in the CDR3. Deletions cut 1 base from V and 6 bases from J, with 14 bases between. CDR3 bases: TGTGCCAGCAGCTTGAGCGGTCAGAGGGGCGAGCAGTACTTC. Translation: CASSLSGQRGEQYF.

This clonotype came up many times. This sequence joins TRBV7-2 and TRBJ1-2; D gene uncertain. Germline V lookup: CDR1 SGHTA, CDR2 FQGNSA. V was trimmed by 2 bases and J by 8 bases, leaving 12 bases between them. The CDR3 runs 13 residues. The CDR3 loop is CASSLNQMMGYTF. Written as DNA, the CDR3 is TGTGCCAGCAGCTTAAATCAGATGATGGGCTACACCTTC.